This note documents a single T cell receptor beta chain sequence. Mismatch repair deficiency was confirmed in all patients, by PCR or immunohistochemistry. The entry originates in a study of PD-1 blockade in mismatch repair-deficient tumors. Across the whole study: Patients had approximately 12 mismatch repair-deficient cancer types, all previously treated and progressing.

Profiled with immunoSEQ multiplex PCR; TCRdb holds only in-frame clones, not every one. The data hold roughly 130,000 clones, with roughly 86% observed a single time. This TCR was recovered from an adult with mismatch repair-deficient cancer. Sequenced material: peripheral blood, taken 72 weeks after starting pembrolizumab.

CDR3 sequence: CASSMGHYNEQFF. The CDR3 DNA reads as TGTGCCAGTAGTATGGGCCACTACAATGAGCAGTTCTTC. V gene TRBV19 combines with J gene TRBJ2-1, with D uncertain. Trimming shortened V by 3 bases and J by 3 bases, and 6 bases separated the two germline ends. Germline CDR1 and CDR2: LNHDA and SQIVND (reference sequence). The CDR3 sequence is 13 residues long. The whole variable domain, remainder taken from reference TRBV19 and TRBJ2-1, is DGGITQSPKYLFRKEGQNVTLSCEQNLNHDAMYWYRQDPGQGLRLIYYSQIVNDFQKGDIAEGYSVSREKKESFPLTVTSAQKNPTAFYLCASSMGHYNEQFFGPGTRLTVL.